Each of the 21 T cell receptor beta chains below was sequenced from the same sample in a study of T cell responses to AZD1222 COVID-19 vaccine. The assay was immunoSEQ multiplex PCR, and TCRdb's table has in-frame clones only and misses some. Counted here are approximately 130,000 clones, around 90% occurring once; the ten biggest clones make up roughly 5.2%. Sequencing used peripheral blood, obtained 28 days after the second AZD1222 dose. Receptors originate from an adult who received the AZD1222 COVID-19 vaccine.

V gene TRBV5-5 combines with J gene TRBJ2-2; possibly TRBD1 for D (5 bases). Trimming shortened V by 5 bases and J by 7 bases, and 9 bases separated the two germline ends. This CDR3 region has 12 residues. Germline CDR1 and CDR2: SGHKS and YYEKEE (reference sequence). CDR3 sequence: CASSYRSGELFF. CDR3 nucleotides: TGTGCCAGCAGTTACAGGAGCGGGGAGCTGTTTTTT.

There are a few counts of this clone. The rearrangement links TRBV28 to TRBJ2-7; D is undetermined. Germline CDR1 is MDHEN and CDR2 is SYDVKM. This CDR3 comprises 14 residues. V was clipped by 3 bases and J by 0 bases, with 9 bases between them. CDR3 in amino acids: CASSFRRFSYEQYF. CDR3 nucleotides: TGTGCCAGCAGTTTCAGGAGATTCTCCTACGAGCAGTACTTC. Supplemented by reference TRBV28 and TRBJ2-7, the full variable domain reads DVKVTQSSRYLVKRTGEKVFLECVQDMDHENMFWYRQDPGLGLRLIYFSYDVKMKEKGDIPEGYSVSREKKERFSLILESASTNQTSMYLCASSFRRFSYEQYFGPGTRLTVT.

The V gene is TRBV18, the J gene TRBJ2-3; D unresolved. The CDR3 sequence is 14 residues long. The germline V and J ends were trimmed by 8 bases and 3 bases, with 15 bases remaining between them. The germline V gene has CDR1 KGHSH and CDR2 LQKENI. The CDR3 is CASPGRNGTDTQYF. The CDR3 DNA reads TGTGCCAGCCCTGGTAGGAACGGGACAGATACGCAGTATTTT.

The CDR3 DNA reads as TGTGCCAGCAGCCAAGGAGAGTTAGAGGTGTTTTTT. The encoded protein is CASSQGELEVFF. This chain links TRBV3-1 (or the pseudogene TRBV3-2) with TRBJ1-4; the D is unclear. The CDR3 is 12 residues long. Germline CDR1 and CDR2: LGHDT and YNNKEL (reference sequence). V lost 1 base, J lost 15 bases, and 12 bases lay in between.

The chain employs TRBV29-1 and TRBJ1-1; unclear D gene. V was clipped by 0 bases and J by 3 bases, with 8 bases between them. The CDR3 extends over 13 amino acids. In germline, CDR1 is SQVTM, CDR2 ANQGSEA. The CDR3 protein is CSVEEVPHTEAFF. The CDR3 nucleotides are TGCAGCGTTGAAGAAGTCCCCCACACTGAAGCTTTCTTT.

CDR3 amino acids: CASSLYRVAKNIQYF. CDR3 in DNA: TGTGCCAGCAGCTTATACAGAGTAGCCAAAAACATTCAGTACTTC. The chain uses TRBV5-6 and TRBJ2-4; no definite D call. V was shortened by 2 bases and J by 0 bases, with 9 bases between the two germline ends. The CDR3 totals 15 residues. From germline, CDR1 is SGHDT and CDR2 YYEEEE. The full variable domain, its missing parts supplied by reference TRBV5-6 and TRBJ2-4, is DAGVTQSPTHLIKTRGQQVTLRCSPKSGHDTVSWYQQALGQGPQFIFQYYEEEERQRGNFPDRFSGHQFPNYSSELNVNALLLGDSALYLCASSLYRVAKNIQYFGAGTRLSVL.

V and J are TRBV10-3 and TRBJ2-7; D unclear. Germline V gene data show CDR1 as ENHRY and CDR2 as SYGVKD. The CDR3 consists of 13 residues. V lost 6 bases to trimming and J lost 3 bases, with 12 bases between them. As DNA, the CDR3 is TGTGCCATCAGATTCGCGTTGGGCTACGAGCAGTACTTC. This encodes CAIRFALGYEQYF.

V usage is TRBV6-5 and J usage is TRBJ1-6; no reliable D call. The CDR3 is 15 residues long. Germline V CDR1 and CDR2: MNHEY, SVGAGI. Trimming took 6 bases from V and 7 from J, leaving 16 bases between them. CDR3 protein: CASRGTGSLNSPLHF. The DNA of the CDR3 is TGTGCCAGCAGAGGAACCGGGTCCCTCAATTCACCCCTCCACTTT.

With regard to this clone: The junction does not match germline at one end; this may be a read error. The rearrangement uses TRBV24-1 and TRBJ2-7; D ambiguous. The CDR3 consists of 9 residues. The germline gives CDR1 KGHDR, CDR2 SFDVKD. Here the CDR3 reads CATPKRTVF. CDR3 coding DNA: TGTGCCACTCCTAAAAGAACAGTCTTC.

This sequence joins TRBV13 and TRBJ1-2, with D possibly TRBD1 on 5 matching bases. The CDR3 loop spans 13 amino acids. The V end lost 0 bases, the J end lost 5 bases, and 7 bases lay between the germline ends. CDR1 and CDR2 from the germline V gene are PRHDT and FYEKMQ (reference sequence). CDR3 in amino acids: CASSLGGAYGYTF. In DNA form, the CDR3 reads TGTGCCAGCAGCTTAGGAGGGGCGTATGGCTACACCTTC.

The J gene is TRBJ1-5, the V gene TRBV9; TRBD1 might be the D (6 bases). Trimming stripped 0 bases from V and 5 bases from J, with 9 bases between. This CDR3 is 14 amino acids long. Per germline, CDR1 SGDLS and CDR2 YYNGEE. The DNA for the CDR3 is TGTGCCAGCAGCGTAGAAGGGGGAGATCAGCCCCAGCATTTT. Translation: CASSVEGGDQPQHF. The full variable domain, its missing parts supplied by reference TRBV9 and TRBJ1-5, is DSGVTQTPKHLITATGQRVTLRCSPRSGDLSVYWYQQSLDQGLQFLIQYYNGEERAKGNILERFSAQQFPDLHSELNLSSLELGDSALYFCASSVEGGDQPQHFGDGTRLSIL.

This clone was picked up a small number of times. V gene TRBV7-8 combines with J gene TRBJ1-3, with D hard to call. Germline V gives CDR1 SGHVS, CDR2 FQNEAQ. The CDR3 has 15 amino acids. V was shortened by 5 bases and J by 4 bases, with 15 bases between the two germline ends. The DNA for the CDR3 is TGTGCCAGCAGCGTTAGCCCCGGATCGGGAAACACCATATATTTT. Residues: CASSVSPGSGNTIYF.

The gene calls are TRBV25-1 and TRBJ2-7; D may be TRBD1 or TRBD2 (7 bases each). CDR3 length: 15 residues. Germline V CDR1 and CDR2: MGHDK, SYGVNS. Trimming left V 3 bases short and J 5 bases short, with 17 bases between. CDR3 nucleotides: TGTGCCAGCAGTGACGCAGGGGGGGTTTCCCACGAGCAGTACTTC. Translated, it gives CASSDAGGVSHEQYF.

CDR3 in DNA: TGTGCCAGCTCACCACGGGCACAGGCCCTCGATTCAACTAATGAAAAACTGTTTTTT. Encoded protein: CASSPRAQALDSTNEKLFF. This chain uses TRBV18 with TRBJ1-4; possibly TRBD1 for D (5 bases). Germline lookup yields CDR1 KGHSH and CDR2 LQKENI. The CDR3 totals 19 residues. V shed 1 base and J shed 0 bases, with 18 bases lying between them.

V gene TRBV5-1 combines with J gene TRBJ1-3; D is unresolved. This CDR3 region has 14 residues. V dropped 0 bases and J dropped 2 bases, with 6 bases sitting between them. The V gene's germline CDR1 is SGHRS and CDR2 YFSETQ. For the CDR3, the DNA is TGCGCCAGCAGCTTGGAAGCAGCTGGAAACACCATATATTTT. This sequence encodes CASSLEAAGNTIYF.

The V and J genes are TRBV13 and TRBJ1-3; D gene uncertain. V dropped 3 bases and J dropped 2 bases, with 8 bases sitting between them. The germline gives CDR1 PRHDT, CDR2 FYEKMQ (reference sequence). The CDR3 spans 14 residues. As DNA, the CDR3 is TGTGCCAGCAGCTTGCTCGGGCCTGGAAACACCATATATTTT. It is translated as CASSLLGPGNTIYF.

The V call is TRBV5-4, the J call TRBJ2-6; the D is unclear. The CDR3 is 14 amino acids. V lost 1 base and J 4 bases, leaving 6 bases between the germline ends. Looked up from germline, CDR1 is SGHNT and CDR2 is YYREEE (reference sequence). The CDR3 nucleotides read TGTGCCAGCAGCTTGAGGTTAGGGGCCAACGTCCTGACTTTC. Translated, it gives CASSLRLGANVLTF.

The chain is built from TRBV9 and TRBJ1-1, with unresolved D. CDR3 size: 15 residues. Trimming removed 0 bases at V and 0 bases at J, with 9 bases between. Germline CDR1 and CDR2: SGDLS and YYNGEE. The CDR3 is CASSVDPNMNTEAFF. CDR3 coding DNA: TGTGCCAGCAGCGTAGACCCCAATATGAACACTGAAGCTTTCTTT.

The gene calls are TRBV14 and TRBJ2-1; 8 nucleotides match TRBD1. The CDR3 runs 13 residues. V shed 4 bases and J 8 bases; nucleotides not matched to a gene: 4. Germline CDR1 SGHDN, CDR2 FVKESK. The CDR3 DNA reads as TGTGCCAGCAGCCGGACAGGGATCGATGAGCAGTTCTTC. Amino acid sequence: CASSRTGIDEQFF.

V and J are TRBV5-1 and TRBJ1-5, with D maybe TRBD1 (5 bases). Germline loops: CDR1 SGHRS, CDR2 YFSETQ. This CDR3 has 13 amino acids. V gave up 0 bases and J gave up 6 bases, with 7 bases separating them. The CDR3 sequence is CASSLVGAQPQHF. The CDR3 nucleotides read TGCGCCAGCAGCTTGGTAGGGGCTCAGCCCCAGCATTTT.

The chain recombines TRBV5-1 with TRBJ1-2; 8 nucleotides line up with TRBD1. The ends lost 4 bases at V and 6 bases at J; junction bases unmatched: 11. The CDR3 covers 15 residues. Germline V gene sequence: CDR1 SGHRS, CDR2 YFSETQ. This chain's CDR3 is CASSTGQGGTHGYTF. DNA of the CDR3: TGCGCCAGCAGCACCGGACAGGGAGGTACTCATGGCTACACCTTC.